This is a list of T cell receptor beta chains from one sample in a study of beta chain features in type 1 diabetes. Profiling relied on immunoSEQ multiplex PCR, and the TCRdb table lists in-frame clones only, not all of them. The sample contains approximately 600,000 clones, 12% of which appear only once. The sequencing input was naive CD4+ T cells from blood. The receptor source for this set is a man aged 25-45 years with type 1 diabetes. Each CDR3 is given with its conserved first and last residue. The D gene is left open where the match is weak. Clone size is shown for a subset of rows, as once, few, many or a class of expanded clone.

V gene	D gene	J gene	clone size	CDR3 DNA	CDR3 protein
TRBV6-1	.	TRBJ2-3	.	TGTGCCAGCAGTGAAGCGCTTCAAGGAGATACGCAGTATTTT	CASSEALQGDTQYF
TRBV29-1	.	TRBJ2-2	.	TGCAGCGTTGGCCGGAACAGGAACACCGGGGAGCTGTTTTTT	CSVGRNRNTGELFF
TRBV7-3	.	TRBJ2-2	.	TGTGCCAGCAGAGTAGGGAACACCGGGGAGCTGTTTTTT	CASRVGNTGELFF
TRBV9	TRBD1	TRBJ1-2	.	TGTGCCAGCAGCGTAGGGGAGACAGGGCTCTATGGCTACACCTTC	CASSVGETGLYGYTF
TRBV9	.	TRBJ1-5	.	TGTGCCAGGAGTCTCCGGCCCCAGCATTTT	CARSLRPQHF
TRBV11-2	.	TRBJ2-3	few	TGTGCCAGCAGCTTTATATCGTCGGATACGCAGTATTTT	CASSFISSDTQYF
TRBV20-1	.	TRBJ2-7	.	TGCAGTGCGGACAGAGGAATGGAGCAGTACTTC	CSADRGMEQYF
TRBV7-2	.	TRBJ2-7	many	TGTGCCAGCAGCTCAACAGGCGGCACGACCTACGAGCAGTACTTC	CASSSTGGTTYEQYF
TRBV7-2	.	TRBJ1-6	.	TGTGCCAGCAGCTCACAGGGTAGTTCACCCCTCCACTTT	CASSSQGSSPLHF
TRBV30	.	TRBJ1-3	.	TGTGCCTGGAGTGAGGCTAACTCTGGAAACACCATATATTTT	CAWSEANSGNTIYF
TRBV13	.	TRBJ2-2	few	TGTGCCAGCAGCTTACGAGACACCGGGGAGCTGTTTTTT	CASSLRDTGELFF
TRBV5-4	.	TRBJ1-2	.	TGTGCCAGCAGCTTCGGCAGGGAGTCATCTGGCTACACCTTC	CASSFGRESSGYTF
TRBV6-5	.	TRBJ1-2	.	TGTGCCAGCAGCCGCGGGGGGGATGGCTACACCTTC	CASSRGGDGYTF
TRBV28	.	TRBJ2-7	few	TGTGCCAGCAGTTTGCGGGGTTACGAGCAGTACTTC	CASSLRGYEQYF
TRBV5-4	TRBD2	TRBJ2-5	few	TGTGCCAGCAGCTTGGCAGCGGGGGGGCAAGAGACCCAGTACTTC	CASSLAAGGQETQYF
TRBV9	TRBD1	TRBJ2-2	few	TGTGCCAGCAGCCGCTCCGGGGACAGGAACACCGGGGAGCTGTTTTTT	CASSRSGDRNTGELFF
TRBV18	TRBD1	TRBJ1-1	few	TGTGCCAGCTCACCACCAGCAGCAGGGGGCACTGAAGCTTTCTTT	CASSPPAAGGTEAFF
TRBV7-2	.	TRBJ2-3	once	TGTGCCAGCGCTCTGGGTGCCTACACAGATACGCAGTATTTT	CASALGAYTDTQYF
TRBV27	TRBD1	TRBJ1-1	.	TGTGCCAGCTCCTGGGACAGCGGAAACACTGAAGCTTTCTTT	CASSWDSGNTEAFF
TRBV18	TRBD1	TRBJ1-5	few	TGTGCCAGCTCACCTGACAGGGCTCAGCCCCAGCATTTT	CASSPDRAQPQHF
TRBV19	.	TRBJ2-1	.	TGTGCCAGTAGACAGACACCTTACAATGAGCAGTTCTTC	CASRQTPYNEQFF
TRBV10-3	.	TRBJ2-3	few	TGTGCCATCAGTAAACTTTTGAGCACAGATACGCAGTATTTT	CAISKLLSTDTQYF
TRBV14	.	TRBJ2-7	.	TGTGCCAGCAGCCAAATGCGAGGAATGGTCTACGAGCAGTACTTC	CASSQMRGMVYEQYF
TRBV6-6	.	TRBJ1-2	few	TGTGCCAGCACCGACCGGGGATTAGGGGGCTACACCTTC	CASTDRGLGGYTF
TRBV7-2	.	TRBJ2-7	.	TGTGCCAGCAGCTCCGGTGGGACCTCCTACGAGCAGTACTTC	CASSSGGTSYEQYF
TRBV4-3	.	TRBJ1-6	.	TGCGCCAGCAGCCAAGATACAGGGTGGAATTCACCCCTCCACTTT	CASSQDTGWNSPLHF
TRBV19	.	TRBJ1-2	.	TGTGCCAGTAGTATCCCCGGCAAATGGGGCTACACCTTC	CASSIPGKWGYTF
TRBV6-5	TRBD1	TRBJ1-4	few	TGTGCCAGCAGGTCACAGGGGGCTGCCGAGGAAAAACTGTTTTTT	CASRSQGAAEEKLFF
TRBV29-1	.	TRBJ2-5	.	TGCAGCGTACAGGGCGCAGAGACCCAGTACTTC	CSVQGAETQYF
TRBV18	.	TRBJ2-2	once	TGTGCCAGCTCACCCTCGGGGAGGAACACCGGGGAGCTGTTTTTT	CASSPSGRNTGELFF
TRBV5-4	TRBD2	TRBJ2-5	few	TGTGCCAGCAGTTCCTCCGGGACTAGCCGGGAGACCCAGTACTTC	CASSSSGTSRETQYF
TRBV4-3	.	TRBJ1-2	few	TGCGCCAGCAGCCAAGATCTTAACGGACTCGGTGGCTACACCTTC	CASSQDLNGLGGYTF
TRBV6-5	.	TRBJ1-1	.	TGTGCCAGCCTCGGCAGGATGAACACTGAAGCTTTCTTT	CASLGRMNTEAFF
TRBV29-1	.	TRBJ2-7	.	TGCAGCGCAACGGACAGCCAGCAGTACTTC	CSATDSQQYF
TRBV6-1	.	TRBJ2-7	few	TGTGCCAGCGGTGGACAGTACTCCTACGAGCAGTACTTC	CASGGQYSYEQYF
TRBV7-2	TRBD2	TRBJ2-2	few	TGTGCCAGCAGCTTGGCGGGGGGTGGCACCGGGGAGCTGTTTTTT	CASSLAGGGTGELFF
TRBV29-1	.	TRBJ2-2	.	TGCAGCGCTAAGACCGACTATGACACCGGGGAGCTGTTTTTT	CSAKTDYDTGELFF
TRBV18	.	TRBJ2-7	.	TGTGCCAGCTCACCGTCAGGTACTTACGAGCAGTACTTC	CASSPSGTYEQYF
TRBV18	.	TRBJ2-1	few	TGTGCCAGCTCACCAGGGATTTCGGGCTACAATGAGCAGTTCTTC	CASSPGISGYNEQFF
TRBV6-5	.	TRBJ2-2	.	TGTGCCAGCAGTTATGGACCGGCGAACACCGGGGAGCTGTTTTTT	CASSYGPANTGELFF
TRBV29-1	TRBD2	TRBJ2-1	few	TGCAGCGCAACTAACCTAGCGGGGGGTTCCTACAATGAGCAGTTCTTC	CSATNLAGGSYNEQFF
TRBV30	TRBD1	TRBJ2-5	.	TGTGCCTGGGAAAGGAGAGGGGGCGAGGAGACCCAGTACTTC	CAWERRGGEETQYF
TRBV19	.	TRBJ1-5	.	TGTGCCAGTAGTATAGAATCAGGGTTTGGCCAGCCCCAGCATTTT	CASSIESGFGQPQHF
TRBV30	.	TRBJ1-4	few	TGTGCCTGGAGTGTACCGGGGTATGAAAAACTGTTTTTT	CAWSVPGYEKLFF
TRBV5-4	.	TRBJ2-2	few	TGTGCCAGCAGCTCGACGAACACCGGGGAGCTGTTTTTT	CASSSTNTGELFF
TRBV28	.	TRBJ2-7	few	TGTGCCAGCAAGAAGTATACCTCCTACGAGCAGTACTTC	CASKKYTSYEQYF
TRBV11-2	.	TRBJ2-1	few	TGTGCCAGCAGCCCGACAGGCTTCTACAATGAGCAGTTCTTC	CASSPTGFYNEQFF
TRBV7-9	.	TRBJ2-7	few	TGTGCCAGCAGCACCAGAGGTCCCGGCTACGAGCAGTACTTC	CASSTRGPGYEQYF
TRBV11-2	.	TRBJ1-1	.	TGTGCCAGCAGCTTAGCTGGGGGGGGGATCACTGAAGCTTTCTTT	CASSLAGGGITEAFF
TRBV19	.	TRBJ2-1	.	TGTGCCAGTAGTACCCCACAACCGGGACCTAAAGTAGGGCAGTTCTTC	CASSTPQPGPKVGQFF
TRBV7-2	.	TRBJ1-2	.	TGTGCCAGCAGCCCCCCGGGAGGCCTGGGGGGCTACACCTTC	CASSPPGGLGGYTF
TRBV6-1	.	TRBJ2-5	.	TGTGCCAGCAGTAATCAAGGAGAGACCCAGTACTTC	CASSNQGETQYF
TRBV4-2	TRBD1	TRBJ1-2	.	TGTGCCAGCAGCCAAGATCCGACAGGGGGGGGCTATGGCTACACCTTC	CASSQDPTGGGYGYTF
TRBV7-2	TRBD1	TRBJ2-2	few	TGTGCCAGCAGCCGTTACCGGGACAGCAACACCGGGGAGCTGTTTTTT	CASSRYRDSNTGELFF
TRBV29-1	TRBD1	TRBJ1-2	few	TGCAGCGCCGCAGGGGGAATTGGCTATGGCTACACCTTC	CSAAGGIGYGYTF
TRBV29-1	.	TRBJ2-7	few	TGCAGCGTCTCGGACGGCTCCTACGAGCAGTACTTC	CSVSDGSYEQYF
TRBV2	TRBD1	TRBJ1-4	few	TGTGCCAGCACCCTCGGGACAGGGGGCAAGGAAAAACTGTTTTTT	CASTLGTGGKEKLFF
TRBV18	.	TRBJ2-3	.	TGTGCCAGCTCACCACCGTACGGAACTAGCACAGATACGCAGTATTTT	CASSPPYGTSTDTQYF
TRBV25-1	.	TRBJ1-5	few	TGTGCCAGCAGTGACCAGTACGGTCTGCCCCAGCATTTT	CASSDQYGLPQHF